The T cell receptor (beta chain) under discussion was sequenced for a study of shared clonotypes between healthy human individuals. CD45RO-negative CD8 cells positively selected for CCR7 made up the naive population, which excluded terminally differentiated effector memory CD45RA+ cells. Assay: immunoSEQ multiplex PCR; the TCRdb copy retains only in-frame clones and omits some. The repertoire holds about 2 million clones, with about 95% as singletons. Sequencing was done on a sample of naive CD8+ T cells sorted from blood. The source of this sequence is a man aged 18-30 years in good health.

The CDR3 DNA follows: TGTGCCTGGAGCCGACTAGCTTGGGAAGAGACCCAGTACTTC. Its protein is CAWSRLAWEETQYF. The chain employs TRBV30 and TRBJ2-5; the match to TRBD2 covers 7 bases. The ends lost 3 bases at V and 3 bases at J; junction bases unmatched: 7. This CDR3 contains 14 residues. The germline V gene has CDR1 GTSNPN and CDR2 SVGIG (reference sequence).